Listed below are T cell receptor beta chains from one sample, sequenced in a study of blood T cell repertoires in COVID-19. TCRdb's table, derived via immunoSEQ multiplex PCR, lists solely in-frame clones and lacks some. The sample contains 100,000 to 120,000 clones, approximately 68% of which appear only once. The sample consisted of peripheral blood. The receptor source for this set is a woman aged 60-75 years with acute or convalescent COVID-19. Each CDR3 is given with its conserved first and last residue. A D gene is named only where the DNA matches it firmly. Rows may omit the clone size; those that give it use once, few, many or a size class.

D	V	J	size	DNA	CDR3
TRBD1	TRBV5-1	TRBJ1-1	few	TGCGCCAGCAGCTTGGCTCGTGGACAGGGAATCATGAACACTGAAGCTTTCTTT	CASSLARGQGIMNTEAFF
-	TRBV4-3	TRBJ1-2	-	TGCGCCAGCAGCCAAGATGTCGGGGAAGCGAACTATGGCTACACCTTC	CASSQDVGEANYGYTF
-	TRBV28	TRBJ1-3	-	TGTGCCAGCAGTACCGGGGGAAACACCATATATTTT	CASSTGGNTIYF
TRBD1	TRBV5-1	TRBJ1-5	-	TGCGCCAGCAGCTCCTCAGGGGGCCGAAATCAGCCCCAGCATTTT	CASSSSGGRNQPQHF
-	TRBV5-6	TRBJ2-3	few	TGTGCCAGCAGCTTGGTAGGCACAGATACGCAGTATTTT	CASSLVGTDTQYF
-	TRBV21-1	TRBJ1-2	once	TGTGCCAGCACGGACGACAGGCCCATCGAAGCTAACTATGGCTACACCTTC	CASTDDRPIEANYGYTF
TRBD1	TRBV7-2	TRBJ1-2	-	TGTGCCAGCAGCAGACAGGGGAGGGATGGCTACACCTTC	CASSRQGRDGYTF
-	TRBV3-1/TRBV3-2	TRBJ1-2	-	TGTGCCAGCAGCCGGTTACAGGGAGATGGCTACACCTTC	CASSRLQGDGYTF
TRBD1	TRBV5-6	TRBJ1-1	-	TGTGCCAGCAGCACCGCCGGGACAGGGGGCACTGAAGCTTTCTTT	CASSTAGTGGTEAFF
-	TRBV5-1	TRBJ1-1	few	TGCGCCAGCAGCTTGGACCCAGGGAATTTGAACACTGAAGCTTTCTTT	CASSLDPGNLNTEAFF
-	TRBV6-5	TRBJ2-7	-	TGTGCCAGCAGCCGGGACAAGATCTACGAGCAGTACTTC	CASSRDKIYEQYF
-	TRBV28	TRBJ1-6	-	TGTGCCAGCACCCGGACAGTCTCCTATAATTCACCCCTCCACTTT	CASTRTVSYNSPLHF
TRBD1	TRBV29-1	TRBJ2-5	few	TGCAGCGTTACCGGGACAGAAGAGACCCAGTACTTC	CSVTGTEETQYF
-	TRBV6-5	TRBJ1-4	-	TGTGCCAGCAGTTACAGTGGAACGACGGGAGGGGAAAAACTGTTTTTT	CASSYSGTTGGEKLFF
TRBD1	TRBV5-6	TRBJ2-1	-	TGTGCCAGCAGTTCCGGGACAGCCTCCTACAATGAGCAGTTCTTC	CASSSGTASYNEQFF
-	TRBV5-1	TRBJ2-1	-	TGCGCCAGCAGCTTGGTGGCGGGAAGTCGGAACAATGAGCAGTTCTTC	CASSLVAGSRNNEQFF
-	TRBV5-6	TRBJ2-3	-	TGTGCCAGCAGCCCAAACGGCGGGTCCACAGATACGCAGTATTTT	CASSPNGGSTDTQYF
TRBD1	TRBV3-1/TRBV3-2	TRBJ1-1	-	TGTGCCAGCAGCCCGAATAGACAGGGAGCTTTCTTT	CASSPNRQGAFF
TRBD2	TRBV9	TRBJ2-7	-	TGTGCCAGCAGCTTGGGACTAGCGGGGGGGCATTCCTACGAGCAGTACTTC	CASSLGLAGGHSYEQYF
-	TRBV2	TRBJ1-2	-	TGTGCCAGCAGAAAAATCCAGGGGAACTATGGCTACACCTTC	CASRKIQGNYGYTF
TRBD1	TRBV20-1	TRBJ1-1	-	TGCAGTGCGCGGGACAGACTTGAAGCTTTCTTT	CSARDRLEAFF
-	TRBV19	TRBJ1-1	once	TGTGCCAGTAGTATAGTGAGCGGAATGAACACTGAAGCTTTCTTT	CASSIVSGMNTEAFF
TRBD1	TRBV11-2	TRBJ2-5	-	TGTGCCAGCAGCTCAGGGACAGGGAGGAGAGAGACCCAGTACTTC	CASSSGTGRRETQYF
-	TRBV4-1	TRBJ1-5	-	TGCGCCAGCAGCCAAGATATCGCAAGGGGATCGAATCAGCCCCAGCATTTT	CASSQDIARGSNQPQHF
TRBD1	TRBV7-2	TRBJ1-2	-	TGTGCCAGCAGCCTATCTTCCGGGACAGGTTATGGCTACACCTTC	CASSLSSGTGYGYTF
-	TRBV5-1	TRBJ2-2	-	TGCGCCAGCAGCTTGGAAACAGGGATCACCGGGGAGCTGTTTTTT	CASSLETGITGELFF
-	TRBV2	TRBJ2-2	many	TGTGCCAGCCGTGTGTCCGCCGGGGAGCTGTTTTTT	CASRVSAGELFF
TRBD1	TRBV30	TRBJ1-5	many	TGTGCCTGGGCAGGGGGAATGGGCAATCAGCCCCAGCATTTT	CAWAGGMGNQPQHF
-	TRBV19	TRBJ2-2	few	TGTGCCAGTAGTAACCGACAGAGATTAACGTCAAACGGGGAGCTGTTTTTT	CASSNRQRLTSNGELFF
-	TRBV7-7	TRBJ2-7	-	TGTGCCAGCAGCTTAGGTGGAGGGGGGGCCTACGAGCAGTACTTC	CASSLGGGGAYEQYF
TRBD1	TRBV18	TRBJ1-2	few	TGTGCCAGCTCACCAAGCGGACAGGGGAACTATGGCTACACCTTC	CASSPSGQGNYGYTF
TRBD1	TRBV15	TRBJ1-2	-	TGTGCCACCAGCAGAGGAGGGGGACAGCCCAACTATGGCTACACCTTC	CATSRGGGQPNYGYTF
TRBD1	TRBV2	TRBJ2-2	-	TGTGCCAGCAGTGAACTGGGACAGGGTTCCGGGGAGCTGTTTTTT	CASSELGQGSGELFF
TRBD1	TRBV19	TRBJ1-5	-	TGTGCCAGTAGGCGGGACAGGGAGAACAATCAGCCCCAGCATTTT	CASRRDRENNQPQHF
TRBD1	TRBV14	TRBJ2-4	few	TGTGCCAGCAGCCAAGCACTGACAGGGGGTCTCTACTTC	CASSQALTGGLYF
TRBD2	TRBV4-2	TRBJ2-1	-	TGTGCCAGCAGCCCAACAGCCGGGACTAGCGGGGAGCTTGAGCAGTTCTTC	CASSPTAGTSGELEQFF
-	TRBV7-2	TRBJ1-1	many	TGTGCCAGCAGCGCAGCGACTTACACTGAAGCTTTCTTT	CASSAATYTEAFF
-	TRBV2	TRBJ1-5	-	TGTGCCAGCAGTTCAGGGGTGGGCAATCAGCCCCAGCATTTT	CASSSGVGNQPQHF
-	TRBV2	TRBJ1-5	-	TGTGCCAGCAGTGAAGCGAGAGGGGGGGATCAGCCCCAGCATTTT	CASSEARGGDQPQHF
-	TRBV5-1	TRBJ1-2	-	TGCGCCAGCAGCTTGGACAGCCCAAGCTATGGCTACACCTTC	CASSLDSPSYGYTF
-	TRBV10-2	TRBJ1-1	-	TGCGCCAGCAGTGGAGATAGGAACACTGAAGCTTTCTTT	CASSGDRNTEAFF
-	TRBV5-4	TRBJ1-5	-	TGTGCCAGCAGCTTGCCAGGTCAGCCCCAGCATTTT	CASSLPGQPQHF
-	TRBV6-5	TRBJ2-3	-	TGTGCCAGCAGTTACTCGGGAGGAGGCACAGATACGCAGTATTTT	CASSYSGGGTDTQYF
-	TRBV28	TRBJ1-1	-	TGTGCCAGCACCCCCCAGACAGATCGGAACACTGAAGCTTTCTTT	CASTPQTDRNTEAFF